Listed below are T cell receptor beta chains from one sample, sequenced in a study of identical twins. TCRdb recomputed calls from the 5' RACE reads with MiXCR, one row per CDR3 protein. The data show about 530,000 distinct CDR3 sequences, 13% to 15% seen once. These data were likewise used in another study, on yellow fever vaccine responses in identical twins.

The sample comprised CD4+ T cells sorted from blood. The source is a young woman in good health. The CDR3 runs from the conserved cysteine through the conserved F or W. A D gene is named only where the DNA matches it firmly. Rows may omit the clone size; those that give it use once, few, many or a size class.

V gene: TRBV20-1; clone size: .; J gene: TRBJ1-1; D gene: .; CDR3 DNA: TGCAGTGCTCGGAAAAGGACTGAAGCTTTCTTT; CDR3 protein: CSARKRTEAFF
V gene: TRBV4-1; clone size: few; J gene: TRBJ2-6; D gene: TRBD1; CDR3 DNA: TGCGCCAGCAGCCGGACCCCGTCGGGACAGAACTCTGGGGCCAACGTCCTGACTTTC; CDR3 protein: CASSRTPSGQNSGANVLTF
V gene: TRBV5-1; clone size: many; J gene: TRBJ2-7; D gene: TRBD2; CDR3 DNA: TGCGCCAGCAGCCCTCACCGGACTAGTTCCTACGAGCAGTACTTC; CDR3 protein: CASSPHRTSSYEQYF
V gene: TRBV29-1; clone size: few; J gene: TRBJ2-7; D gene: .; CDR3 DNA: TGCAGCGTTCGGACAGTTGGCGGCGAGCAGTACTTC; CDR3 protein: CSVRTVGGEQYF
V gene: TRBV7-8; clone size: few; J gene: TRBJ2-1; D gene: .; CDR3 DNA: TGTGCCAGCAGGACAGAGGGTCTAACGGCACGCTACAATGAGCAGTTCTTC; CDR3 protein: CASRTEGLTARYNEQFF
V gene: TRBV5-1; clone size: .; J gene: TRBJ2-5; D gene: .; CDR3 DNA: TGCGCCAGCAGCGTCGGACACGGAATTTGGACCCAGTACTTC; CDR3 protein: CASSVGHGIWTQYF
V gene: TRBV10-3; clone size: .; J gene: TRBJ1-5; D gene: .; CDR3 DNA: TGTGCCATCAGTGAGTCGATGGGTTCGGCCCAGCATTTT; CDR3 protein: CAISESMGSAQHF
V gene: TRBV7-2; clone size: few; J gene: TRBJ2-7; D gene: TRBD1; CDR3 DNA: TGTGCCAGCAGCAGTTCACCTGACAGGGTCCACGAGCAGTACTTC; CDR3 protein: CASSSSPDRVHEQYF
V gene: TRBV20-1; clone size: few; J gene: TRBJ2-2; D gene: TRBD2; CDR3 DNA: TGCAGTGCACCAACTAGCGGGAGCGCCGGGGAGCTGTTTTTT; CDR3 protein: CSAPTSGSAGELFF
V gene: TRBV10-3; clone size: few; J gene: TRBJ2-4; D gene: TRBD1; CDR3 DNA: TGTGCCATCAGTGAGTCGATGGGTAACCCAGGGGGAAACATTCAGTACTTC; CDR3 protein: CAISESMGNPGGNIQYF
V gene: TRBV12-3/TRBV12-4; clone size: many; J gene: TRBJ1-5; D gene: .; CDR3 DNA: TGTGCCAGCAGTTCCGGACGGTATAGCAATCAGCCCCAGCATTTT; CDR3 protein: CASSSGRYSNQPQHF
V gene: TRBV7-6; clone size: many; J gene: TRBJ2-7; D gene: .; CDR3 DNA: TGTGCCAGCAGCTTCTACCAGGGAGCCGAGCAGTACTTC; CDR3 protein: CASSFYQGAEQYF
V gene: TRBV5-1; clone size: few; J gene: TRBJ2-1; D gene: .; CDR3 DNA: TGCGCCAGCAGCTTAACAGCGCCCAATGAGCAGTTCTTC; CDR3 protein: CASSLTAPNEQFF
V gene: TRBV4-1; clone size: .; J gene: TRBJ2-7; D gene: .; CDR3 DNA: TGCGCCAGCAGCCAGCCCCCCCTGTACGAGCAGTACTTC; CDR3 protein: CASSQPPLYEQYF
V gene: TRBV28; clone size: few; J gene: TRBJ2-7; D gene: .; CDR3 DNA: TGTGCCAGCAGTCTCGACTTCCGGGGGCTGGGCGAGCAGTACTTC; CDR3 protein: CASSLDFRGLGEQYF
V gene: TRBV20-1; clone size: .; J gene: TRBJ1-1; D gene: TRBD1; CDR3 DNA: TGCAGTGCGCCGACAGGGGGCTTCACTGAAGCTTTCTTT; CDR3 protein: CSAPTGGFTEAFF
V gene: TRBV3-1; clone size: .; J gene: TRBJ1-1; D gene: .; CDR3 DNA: TGTGCCAGCAGCCCGTTCACCGGGGCTACGAACACTGAAGCTTTCTTT; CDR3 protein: CASSPFTGATNTEAFF
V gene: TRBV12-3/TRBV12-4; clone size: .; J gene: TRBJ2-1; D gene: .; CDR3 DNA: TGTGCCAGCAGTTTAGTTCGCCTAGCGATAGATAGAGAGGGCAATGAGCAGTTCTTC; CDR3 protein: CASSLVRLAIDREGNEQFF
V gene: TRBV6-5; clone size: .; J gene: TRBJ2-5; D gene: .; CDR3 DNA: TGTGCCAGCAGTTACCGGCAGGCACAAGAGACCCAGTACTTC; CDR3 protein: CASSYRQAQETQYF
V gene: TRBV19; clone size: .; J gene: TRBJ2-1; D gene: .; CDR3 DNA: TGTGCCAGTAGTGTTATCATAGTAACCTACAATGAGCAGTTCTTC; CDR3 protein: CASSVIIVTYNEQFF
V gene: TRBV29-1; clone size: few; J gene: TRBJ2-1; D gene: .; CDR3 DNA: TGCAGCGTGCTCGGTGGGGCGAAACGGGCCTTCTCCTACAATGAGCAGTTCTTC; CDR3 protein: CSVLGGAKRAFSYNEQFF
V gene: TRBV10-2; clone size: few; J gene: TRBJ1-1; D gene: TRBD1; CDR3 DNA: TGCGCCAGCATCCGATTGGGACAGGGTGTCCCTGAAGCTTTCTTT; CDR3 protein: CASIRLGQGVPEAFF
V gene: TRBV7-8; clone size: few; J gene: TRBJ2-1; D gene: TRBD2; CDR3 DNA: TGTGCCAGCAGCGCCTTAGCGGGAGGAGGCTACAATGAGCAGTTCTTC; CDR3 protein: CASSALAGGGYNEQFF
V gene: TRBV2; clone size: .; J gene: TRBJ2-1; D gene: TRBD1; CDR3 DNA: TGTGCCAGCAGTGAAGATAGGTTGACAGGGTTTAGAAATGAGCAGTTCTTC; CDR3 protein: CASSEDRLTGFRNEQFF
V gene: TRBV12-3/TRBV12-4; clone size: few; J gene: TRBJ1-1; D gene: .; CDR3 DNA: TGTGCCAGCAGTTTAGTCCTAGGGGTGAACACTGAAGCTTTCTTT; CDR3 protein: CASSLVLGVNTEAFF
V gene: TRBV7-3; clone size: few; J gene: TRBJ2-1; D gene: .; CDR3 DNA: TGTGCCAGCAGCCCCGGACTACCCCCAGGCAATGAGCAGTTCTTC; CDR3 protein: CASSPGLPPGNEQFF
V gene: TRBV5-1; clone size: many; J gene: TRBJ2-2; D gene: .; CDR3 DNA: TGCGCCAGCAGCTTGACAGGTCCCAGAGACACCGGGGAGCTGTTTTTT; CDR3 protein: CASSLTGPRDTGELFF